The sequence of this T cell receptor (beta chain) was determined in a study of blood T cell repertoires in COVID-19. Study as a whole: COVID-19 samples collected from the United States, Italy and Spain covered acute and convalescent phases.

Produced via immunoSEQ multiplex PCR; TCRdb's table is partial and in-frame only. The sample yields more than 90,000 clones, approximately 89% seen once. Germline assignment: CDR1 SGDLS and CDR2 YYNGEE. V lost 4 bases, J lost 6 bases, and 20 bases lay in between. The CDR3 is made up of 16 amino acids. This receptor was obtained from a woman aged 25-40 years with acute or convalescent COVID-19. Sequenced sample: peripheral blood. The J gene is TRBJ2-1, the V gene TRBV9; perhaps TRBD2 as D (5 bases). This CDR3 is CASSTYRASSGNEQFF. The CDR3 coding sequence is TGTGCCAGCAGCACTTACCGGGCCTCAAGCGGCAATGAGCAGTTCTTC.